Included here is one T cell receptor (beta chain) sequence, with context. Its cognate antigen is unknown. The sample comes from a study of cytomegalovirus exposure and HLA in healthy donors. Study conclusions and caveats: Likely technical artifact: a cluster of highly shared sequence variants.

The PCR employed 60 Vbeta primers together with 13 Jbeta primers. Method: immunoSEQ multiplex PCR; TCRdb's copy keeps in-frame clones and lacks some. This sample has some 40,000 clones, with around 53% found just once. The CDR3 covers 17 residues. V was clipped by 3 bases and J by 0 bases, with 12 bases between them. Looked up from germline, CDR1 is KGHSH and CDR2 is LQKENI. The chain joins TRBV18 to TRBJ1-6, with D unresolved. Sequenced input: PBMCs. This sequence originates from a woman aged 35 to 49 in good health and CMV-seropositive. CDR3 DNA: TGTGCCAGCTCACCTGAGGCTCTGAGCTCCTATAATTCACCCCTCCACTTT. It translates to CASSPEALSSYNSPLHF. Combining the CDR3 with reference TRBV18 and TRBJ1-6 gives the whole variable domain NAGVMQNPRHLVRRRGQEARLRCSPMKGHSHVYWYRQLPEEGLKFMVYLQKENIIDESGMPKERFSAEFPKEGPSILRIQQVVRGDSAAYFCASSPEALSSYNSPLHFGNGTRLTVT.